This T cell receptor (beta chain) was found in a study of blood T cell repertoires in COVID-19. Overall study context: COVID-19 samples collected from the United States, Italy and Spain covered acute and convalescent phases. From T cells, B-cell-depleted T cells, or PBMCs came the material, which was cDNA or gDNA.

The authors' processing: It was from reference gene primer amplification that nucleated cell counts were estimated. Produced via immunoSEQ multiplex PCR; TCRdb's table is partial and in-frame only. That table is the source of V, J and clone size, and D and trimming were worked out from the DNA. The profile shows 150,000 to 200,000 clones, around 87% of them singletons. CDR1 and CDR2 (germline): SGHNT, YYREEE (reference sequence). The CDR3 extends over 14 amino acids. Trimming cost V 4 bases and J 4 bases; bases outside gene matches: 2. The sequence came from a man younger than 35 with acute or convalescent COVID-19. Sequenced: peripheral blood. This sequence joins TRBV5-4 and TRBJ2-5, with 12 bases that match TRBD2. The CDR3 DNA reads TGTGCCAGCAGCAGACTAGCGGGGGTAGAGACCCAGTACTTC. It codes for CASSRLAGVETQYF.